This T cell receptor (beta chain) was identified in a study of Ad26.COV2.S vaccination and SARS-CoV-2 variants listed by TCRdb under 2021. Background on the whole study: Donors in the vaccine arm were drawn from COV1001, a phase I-IIa trial of Ad26.COV2.S in healthy adults that was multicentre, randomized, double-blind and placebo-controlled. Ad26.COV2.S was administered intramuscularly at 5 x 10^10 or 1 x 10^11 viral particles, either as a single shot or as two shots given 56 days apart. TCRbeta repertoire sequencing served as the tool for gauging how specific and how broad the SARS-CoV-2-reactive T cell receptors were following Ad26.COV2.S vaccination. A total of 32 samples were included in the TCR-sequenced set, comprising roughly 19 Ad26.COV2.S vaccine recipients, 5 placebo recipients and 8 SARS-CoV-2 convalescent individuals. Participants in the trial were split at random into five groups of five each, receiving low-dose or high-dose Ad26.COV2.S once or twice, or else placebo on both occasions. Investigators remained blinded to trial group allocation during experiments and outcome assessment. The paper's findings and limits, for the study overall: Comparing responses between vaccine doses or regimens was not something the study was powered to do. It was noted by the authors that total T cell responses may have been underestimated by the TCR breadth and depth analyses. Spike-specific TCR breadth was higher in Ad26.COV2.S recipients than in placebo recipients (P = 0.0014). After vaccination, spike-specific CD8+ and CD4+ T cell responses were reported to show substantial breadth. Non-spike TCR breadth was comparable between vaccine and placebo recipients, consistent with the vaccine containing only spike.

The germline V gene yields SGHAT for CDR1 and FQNNGV for CDR2. The cysteine opens and the phenylalanine closes a CDR3 of 12 amino acids. Only the CDR3 region is kept as DNA, spanning 36 bases read in frame from base 1. V and J lose 5 bases and 4 bases, and a span of 8 bases separates them. Concerning this clone: The clone's antigen remains unknown. Base-call qualities are not available, and no considerably larger clone is one nucleotide away.

Explained via the paper, the treatment or condition label denotes: some 20 received Ad26.COV2.S at low or high dose, single or two shots; roughly five received placebo; per-sample allocation not given. For vaccine and placebo recipients, the sequenced repertoires came from samples collected on day 63 after the first injection. In Cohort 1b, 25 to 30 adults aged 18-55 years were enrolled at a single site in Boston, USA, between 29 July and 7 August 2020. Ad26.COV2.S was a replication-incompetent adenovirus type 26 vector expressing a prefusion-stabilized SARS-CoV-2 spike protein from the original Wuhan strain. The immunoSEQ Assay was the method used to sequence TCRbeta CDR3 regions. After extraction, genomic DNA underwent amplification by bias-controlled multiplex PCR, followed by high-throughput sequencing. As for how the authors treated the data: Collapsing and filtering of sequences were performed to quantify the absolute abundance of each unique TCRbeta CDR3 region. T cell fraction was estimated by normalization of TCRbeta template counts to usable DNA, with usable DNA being measured through amplification of reference genes present in all nucleated cells. Repertoire TCRs were annotated as SARS-CoV-2-specific when V gene, CDR3 amino acid sequence and J gene were exactly matched to a known reactive TCR set. The reference SARS-CoV-2 TCR set was derived from MIRA and filtered for enrichment in COVID-19-positive ImmuneCODE repertoires, a step that removed public or cross-reactive TCRs. Drawing on the MIRA antigens, annotated TCRs were analysed further at the level of specific ORF or position within ORF. Breadth was defined as annotated unique rearrangements over total unique productive rearrangements; depth was the summed frequency of those rearrangements. Group comparisons of TCR breadth used two-sided Wilcoxon rank-sum tests. TCRdb obtained this table from immuneACCESS and retained in-frame rearrangements with V and J assigned. These tables miss some clones; where compared with another copy, unresolved V genes account for less than half of the shortfall, and the remainder is unexplained. The D gene and trimming were derived from the DNA, and the V and J assignments and clone size from that table. This sample holds 350,000 to 450,000 clones; around 87% were observed only once. The ten largest clones capture roughly 3.1% of the sample.

Here the sequenced sample was peripheral blood, taken in a trial of Ad26.COV2.S vaccine versus placebo. The TCR originated in a person between 18 and 59 years old who received the Ad26.COV2.S COVID-19 vaccine or a placebo. The chain links TRBV11-2 with TRBJ2-5; the D gene is not confidently resolved. CDR3 sequence: CASSATSETQYF. The DNA reads as follows: TGTGCCAGCAGCGCGACTTCAGAGACCCAGTACTTC.